The present entry profiles one TCR beta chain with its context. Antigen unknown. Donors ranged from about 6 to 95 years old and were healthy Caucasians in Russia. These data originate in a study of blood T cells in healthy people across ages. Then a second PCR, running roughly 7 to 11 cycles, was carried out with a sample-barcoded 5' primer and a J-beta primer mix. All samples yielded 3 million or more CDR3-containing paired-end reads. TCRdb re-called the 5' RACE reads with MiXCR, one entry per CDR3 protein. The repertoire includes about 570,000 distinct CDR3 sequences, approximately 25% of them detected once, and about a fifth sits in the top ten. Points from the study as a whole: Higher naive T cell percentage went strongly together with higher TCR beta diversity.

The TCR originated in a woman in her seventies in good health. The sample was blood.

The CDR3 DNA reads TGCAGTGTTCGCCAGGGACTGAGCACAGATACGCAGTATTTT. As protein: CSVRQGLSTDTQYF. The chain is built from TRBV20-1 and TRBJ2-3; TRBD2 is a possible D gene (6 bases). Germline loops: CDR1 DFQATT, CDR2 SNEGSKA (reference sequence). The CDR3 runs to 14 residues. The ends were cut back, 7 bases at V and 0 bases at J, with 14 bases in the middle.